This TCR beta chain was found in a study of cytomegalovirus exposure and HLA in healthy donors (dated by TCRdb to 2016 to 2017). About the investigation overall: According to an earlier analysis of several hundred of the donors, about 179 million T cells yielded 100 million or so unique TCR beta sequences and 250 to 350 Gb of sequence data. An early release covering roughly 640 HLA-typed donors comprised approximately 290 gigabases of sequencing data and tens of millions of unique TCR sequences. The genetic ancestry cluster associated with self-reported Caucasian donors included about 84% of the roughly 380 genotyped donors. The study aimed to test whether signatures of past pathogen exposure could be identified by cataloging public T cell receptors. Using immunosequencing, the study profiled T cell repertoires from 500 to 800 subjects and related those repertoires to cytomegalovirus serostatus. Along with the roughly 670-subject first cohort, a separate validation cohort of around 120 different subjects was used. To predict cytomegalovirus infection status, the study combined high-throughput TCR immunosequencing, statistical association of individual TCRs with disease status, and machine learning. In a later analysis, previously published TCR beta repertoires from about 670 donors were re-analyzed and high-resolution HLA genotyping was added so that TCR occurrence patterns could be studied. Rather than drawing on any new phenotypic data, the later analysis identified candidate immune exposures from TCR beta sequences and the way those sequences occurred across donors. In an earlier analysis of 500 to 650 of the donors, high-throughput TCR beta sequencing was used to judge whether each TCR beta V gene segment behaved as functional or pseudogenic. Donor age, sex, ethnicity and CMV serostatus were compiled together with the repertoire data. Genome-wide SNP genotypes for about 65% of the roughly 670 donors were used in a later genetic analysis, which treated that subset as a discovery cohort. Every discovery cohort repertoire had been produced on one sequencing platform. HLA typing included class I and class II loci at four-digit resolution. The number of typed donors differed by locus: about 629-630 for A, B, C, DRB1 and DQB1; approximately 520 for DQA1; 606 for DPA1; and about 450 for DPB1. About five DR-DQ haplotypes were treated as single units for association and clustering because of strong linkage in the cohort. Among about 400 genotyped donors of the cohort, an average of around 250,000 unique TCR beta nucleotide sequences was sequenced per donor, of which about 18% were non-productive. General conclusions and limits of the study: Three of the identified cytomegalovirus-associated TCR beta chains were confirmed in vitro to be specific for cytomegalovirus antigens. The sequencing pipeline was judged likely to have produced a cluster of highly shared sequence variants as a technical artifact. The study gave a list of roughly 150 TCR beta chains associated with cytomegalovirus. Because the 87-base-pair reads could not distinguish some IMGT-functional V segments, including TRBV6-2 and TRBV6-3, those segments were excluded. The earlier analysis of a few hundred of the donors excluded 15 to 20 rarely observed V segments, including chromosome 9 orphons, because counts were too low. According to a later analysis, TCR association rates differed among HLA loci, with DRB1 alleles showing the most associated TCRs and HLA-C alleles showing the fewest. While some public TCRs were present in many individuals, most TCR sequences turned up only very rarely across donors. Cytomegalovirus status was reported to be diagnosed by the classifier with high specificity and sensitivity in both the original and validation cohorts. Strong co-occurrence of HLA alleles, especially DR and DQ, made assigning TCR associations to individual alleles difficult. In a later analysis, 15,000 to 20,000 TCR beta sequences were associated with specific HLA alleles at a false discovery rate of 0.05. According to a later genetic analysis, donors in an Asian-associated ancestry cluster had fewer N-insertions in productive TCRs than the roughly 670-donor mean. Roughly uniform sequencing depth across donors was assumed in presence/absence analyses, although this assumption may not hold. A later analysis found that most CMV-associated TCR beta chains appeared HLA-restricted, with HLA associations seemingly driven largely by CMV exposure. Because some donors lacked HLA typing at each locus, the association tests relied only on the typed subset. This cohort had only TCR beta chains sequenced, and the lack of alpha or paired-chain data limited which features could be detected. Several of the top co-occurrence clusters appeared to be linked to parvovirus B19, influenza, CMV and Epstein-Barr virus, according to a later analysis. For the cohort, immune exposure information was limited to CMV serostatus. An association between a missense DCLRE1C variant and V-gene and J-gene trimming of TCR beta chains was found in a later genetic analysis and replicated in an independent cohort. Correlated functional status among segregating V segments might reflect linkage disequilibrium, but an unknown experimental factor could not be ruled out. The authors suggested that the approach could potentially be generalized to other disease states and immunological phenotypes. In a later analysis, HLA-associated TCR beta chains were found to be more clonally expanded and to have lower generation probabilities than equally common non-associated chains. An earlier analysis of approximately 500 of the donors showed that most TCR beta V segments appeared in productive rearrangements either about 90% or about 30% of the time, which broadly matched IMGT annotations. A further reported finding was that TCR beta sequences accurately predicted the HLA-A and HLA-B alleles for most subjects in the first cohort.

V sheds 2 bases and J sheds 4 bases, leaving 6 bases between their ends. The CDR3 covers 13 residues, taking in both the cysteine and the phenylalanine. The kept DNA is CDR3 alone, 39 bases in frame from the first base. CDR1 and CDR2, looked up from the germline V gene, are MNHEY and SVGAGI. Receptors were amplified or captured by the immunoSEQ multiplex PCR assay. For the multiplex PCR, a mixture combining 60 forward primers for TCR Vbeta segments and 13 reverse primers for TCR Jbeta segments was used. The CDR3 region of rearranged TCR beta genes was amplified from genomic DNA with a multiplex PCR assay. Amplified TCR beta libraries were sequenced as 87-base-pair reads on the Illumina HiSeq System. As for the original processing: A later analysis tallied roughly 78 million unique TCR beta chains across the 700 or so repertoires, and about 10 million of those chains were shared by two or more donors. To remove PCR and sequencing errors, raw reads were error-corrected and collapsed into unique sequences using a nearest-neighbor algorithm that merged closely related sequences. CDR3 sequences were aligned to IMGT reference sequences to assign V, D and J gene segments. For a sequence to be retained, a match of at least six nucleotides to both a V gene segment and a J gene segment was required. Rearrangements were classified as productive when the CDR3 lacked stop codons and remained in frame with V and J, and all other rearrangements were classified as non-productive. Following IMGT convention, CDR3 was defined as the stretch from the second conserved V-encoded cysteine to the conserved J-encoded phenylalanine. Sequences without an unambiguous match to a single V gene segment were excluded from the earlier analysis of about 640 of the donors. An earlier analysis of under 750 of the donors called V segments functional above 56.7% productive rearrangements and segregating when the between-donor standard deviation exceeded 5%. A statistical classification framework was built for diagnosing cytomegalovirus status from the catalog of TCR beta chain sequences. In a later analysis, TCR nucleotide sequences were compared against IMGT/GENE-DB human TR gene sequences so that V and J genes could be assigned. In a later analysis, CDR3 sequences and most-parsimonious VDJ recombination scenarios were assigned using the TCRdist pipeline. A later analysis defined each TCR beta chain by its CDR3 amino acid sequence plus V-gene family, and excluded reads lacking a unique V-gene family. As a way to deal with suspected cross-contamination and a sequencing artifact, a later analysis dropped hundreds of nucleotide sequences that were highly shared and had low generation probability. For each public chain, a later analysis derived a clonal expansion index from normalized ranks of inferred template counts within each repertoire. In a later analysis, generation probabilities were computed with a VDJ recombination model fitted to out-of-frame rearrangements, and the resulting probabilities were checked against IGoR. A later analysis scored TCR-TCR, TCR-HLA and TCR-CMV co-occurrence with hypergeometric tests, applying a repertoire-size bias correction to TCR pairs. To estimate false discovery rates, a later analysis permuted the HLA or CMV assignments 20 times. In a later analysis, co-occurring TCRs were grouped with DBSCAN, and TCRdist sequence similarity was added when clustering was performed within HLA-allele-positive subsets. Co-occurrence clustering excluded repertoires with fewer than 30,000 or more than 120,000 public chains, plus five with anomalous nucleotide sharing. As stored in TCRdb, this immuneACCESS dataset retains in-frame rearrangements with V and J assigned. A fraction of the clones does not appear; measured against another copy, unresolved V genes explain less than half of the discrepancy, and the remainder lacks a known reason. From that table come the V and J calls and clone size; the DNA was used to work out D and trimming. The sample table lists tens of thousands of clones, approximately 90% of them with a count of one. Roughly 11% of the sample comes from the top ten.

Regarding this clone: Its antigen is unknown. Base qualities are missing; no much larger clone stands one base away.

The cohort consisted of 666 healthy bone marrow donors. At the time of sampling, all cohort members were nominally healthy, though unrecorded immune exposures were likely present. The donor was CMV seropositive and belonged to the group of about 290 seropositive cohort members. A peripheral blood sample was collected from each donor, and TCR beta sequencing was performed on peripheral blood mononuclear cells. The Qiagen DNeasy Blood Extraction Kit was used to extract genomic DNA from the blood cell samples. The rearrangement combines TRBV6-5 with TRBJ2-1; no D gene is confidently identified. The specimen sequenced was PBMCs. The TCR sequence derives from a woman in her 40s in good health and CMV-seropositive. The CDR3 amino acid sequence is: CASSYREYNEQFF. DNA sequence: TGTGCCAGCAGTTACCGAGAGTACAATGAGCAGTTCTTC.